The clone carrying this T cell receptor beta chain was seen ten or more times. Its specificity is unknown. The data were taken from a study of T-cell reconstitution after alpha-beta-depleted transplantation in children. There are 16 residues in the CDR3. With 5 bases clipped from V and 7 bases from J, the junction kept 14 bases outside the gene matches. Germline loops: CDR1 SGHDT, CDR2 YYEEEE. This sample's TCRbeta library carried unique molecular identifier barcodes. TCRdb independently ran MiXCR on the PCR reads; one entry per CDR3 protein. The table lists a few hundred thousand distinct CDR3 sequences, around 7.3% of them singletons. Study outcomes and limitations: Approximately two months post-transplant, alpha-beta T cells reportedly originated from several hundred expanded graft clones. Among T cells one year after transplant, newly produced cells accounted for most counts and diversity. From surviving recipient T cells and thymic progenitors came the high day-60 TCRbeta diversity observed in some patients.

The origin of this receptor is a female patient aged 2 to 10 who had a stem cell transplant for Fanconi anemia, so the T cells may come from the graft donor. This chain joins TRBV5-6 and TRBJ2-2; 7 bases align to TRBD1. Specimen: peripheral blood, collected 360 days after TCRalphabeta/CD19-depleted stem cell transplant. The CDR3 protein is CASRTLTGKFGGELFF. Written as DNA, the CDR3 is TGTGCCAGCAGGACCTTGACAGGGAAATTTGGCGGGGAGCTGTTTTTT.